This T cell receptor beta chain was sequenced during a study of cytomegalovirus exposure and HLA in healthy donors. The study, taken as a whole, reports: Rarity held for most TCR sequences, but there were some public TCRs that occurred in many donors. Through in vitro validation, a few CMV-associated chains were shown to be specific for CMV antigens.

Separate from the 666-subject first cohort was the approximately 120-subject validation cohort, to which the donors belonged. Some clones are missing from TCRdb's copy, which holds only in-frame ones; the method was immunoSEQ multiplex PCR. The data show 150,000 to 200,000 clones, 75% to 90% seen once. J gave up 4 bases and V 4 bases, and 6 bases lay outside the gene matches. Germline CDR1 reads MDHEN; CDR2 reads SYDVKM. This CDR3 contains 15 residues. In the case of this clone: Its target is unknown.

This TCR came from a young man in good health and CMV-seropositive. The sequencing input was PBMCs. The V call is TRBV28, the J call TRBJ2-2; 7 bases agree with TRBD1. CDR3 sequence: CASSSGRGTTGELFF. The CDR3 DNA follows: TGTGCCAGCAGTTCGGGCAGGGGGACCACCGGGGAGCTGTTTTTT.